This T cell receptor beta chain was identified during a study of CD8+ T cells in alopecia areata. Study outcomes and limitations: Among patients, TCR sharing was less clear than in mice, a difference possibly due in part to HLA diversity in the patient population.

Concerning this clone itself: Its antigen is unidentified.

As for treatment: oral pan-JAK inhibitor, 5-10 mg twice daily. Peripheral blood, together with lesional scalp punch biopsies, was collected from alopecia areata patients. Germline lookup yields CDR1 SNHLY and CDR2 FYNNEI. Trimming left V 5 bases short and J 8 bases short, with 12 bases between. The CDR3 runs to 12 residues. Following extraction, RNA underwent reverse transcription to cDNA, which served as the sequencing template. Profiling relied on immunoSEQ multiplex PCR, and the TCRdb table lists in-frame clones only, not all of them. The table includes approximately 280,000 clones, 58% detected once.

The chain uses TRBV2 and TRBJ1-2; D is ambiguous. Sequencing was performed on CD4+ T cells sorted from blood, taken at week 24, from a patient treated with tofacitinib. This receptor was obtained from a human donor with alopecia areata. The CDR3 here is CASSSGVRGYTF. The CDR3 DNA sequence: TGTGCCAGCAGTTCGGGCGTCCGGGGCTACACCTTC.